This entry lists 14 T cell receptor beta chains sequenced from one sample in a study of cytotoxic CD8 clonotypes in ibrutinib-treated CLL. Assay used: immunoSEQ multiplex PCR; TCRdb lists only in-frame clones, some missing. The sample lists 250,000 to 350,000 clones, around 77% seen once, with around 5.1% in the top ten. The source was PBMCs, collected at disease progression, from a patient treated with ibrutinib. These receptors were taken from a human donor with chronic lymphocytic leukemia.

CDR3 nucleotide sequence: TGTGCCAGCAGGCGTGACAGTAATTCACCCCTCCACTTT. Protein sequence: CASRRDSNSPLHF. V is TRBV2 and J is TRBJ1-6; D may be TRBD1 (5 bases). The germline V gene encodes CDR1 SNHLY and CDR2 FYNNEI. The CDR3 contains 13 residues. V dropped 6 bases and J dropped 6 bases, with 9 bases sitting between them.

The sample holds one count of this clone. The V call is TRBV21-1, the J call TRBJ2-3; TRBD2 reflects the table's D call only, with no check against the DNA. TRBV21-1 is shown as a pseudogene. The CDR3 is 19 amino acids. The CDR3 region has the DNA TGTGCCAGCAGCAAGTGTCGGACTAGCGGGAGGGCCTACACAGATACGCAGTATTTT. It encodes CASSKCRTSGRAYTDTQYF.

The chain couples TRBV27 to TRBJ2-5; D unresolved. CDR1 MNHEY and CDR2 SMNVEV come from the germline V gene (reference sequence). The CDR3 covers 13 residues. Trimming cost V 5 bases and J 0 bases, with 7 bases left between them. The CDR3 here is CASSPQNQETQYF. In DNA, the CDR3 is TGTGCCAGCAGTCCACAGAACCAAGAGACCCAGTACTTC.

Concerning this clone itself: Sequence at one end of the junction differs from germline and may be a read error. The chain carries TRBV5-1 and TRBJ2-1; D unresolved. Germline lookup yields CDR1 SGHRS and CDR2 YFSETQ. The CDR3 extends over 13 amino acids. The CDR3 region is CASTLDQFNEQFF. The CDR3, as DNA: TGCGCCAGCACCTTGGACCAATTCAATGAGCAGTTCTTC.

On this clone: Other DNA sequences within the sample encode an identical CDR3. The chain combines TRBV5-1 with TRBJ2-3; TRBD1 or TRBD2 may be the D gene (5 bases each). V dropped 0 bases and J dropped 0 bases, with 8 bases sitting between them. This CDR3 contains 15 residues. Germline assignment: CDR1 SGHRS and CDR2 YFSETQ. For the CDR3, the DNA is TGCGCCAGCAGCTTGGCAGGGAGTAGCACAGATACGCAGTATTTT. Translating it yields CASSLAGSSTDTQYF.

V gene TRBV6-5 combines with J gene TRBJ2-7; 7 bases fit TRBD2. This CDR3 spans 14 amino acids. Germline V gives CDR1 MNHEY, CDR2 SVGAGI. With 2 bases clipped from V and 5 bases from J, the junction kept 6 bases outside the gene matches. CDR3 protein: CASSYDGGSDEQYF. The CDR3 DNA reads as TGTGCCAGCAGTTACGACGGCGGGAGTGACGAGCAGTACTTC.

Remarks on this clone: Other DNA sequences from this sample encode an identical CDR3 as well. The chain is built from TRBV18 and TRBJ1-4, with D hard to call. The CDR3 runs to 14 residues. Per the germline V gene, CDR1 is KGHSH and CDR2 is LQKENI. V lost 2 bases and J 0 bases, leaving 4 bases between the germline ends. The chain's CDR3 is CASSPGSTNEKLFF. In nucleotides, the CDR3 is TGTGCCAGCTCACCAGGGTCAACTAATGAAAAACTGTTTTTT.

V and J are TRBV6-5 and TRBJ2-7; TRBD2 is a possible D gene (5 bases). V lost 5 bases and J lost 1, with 6 bases in between. In germline, CDR1 is MNHEY, CDR2 SVGAGI. CDR3 length: 12 residues. The CDR3 nucleotides are TGTGCCAGCAGTGGCGGGTCCTACGAGCAGTACTTC. It specifies CASSGGSYEQYF.

As to this clone: This may arise from a read error, as a much more abundant clone is one base away. J is TRBJ1-5 and V is TRBV5-6, with TRBD1 as a possible D gene (5 bases). CDR1 is SGHDT and CDR2 is YYEEEE in the germline V gene. V lost 2 bases, J lost 6 bases, and 6 bases lay in between. This CDR3 is built from 12 residues. The CDR3, as DNA: TGTGCCAGCAGCTTAGGGGCTCAGCCCCAGCATTTT. Protein product: CASSLGAQPQHF.

The J gene is TRBJ2-7, the V gene TRBV19, with 8 bases identical to TRBD1. V lost 5 bases, J lost 0 bases, and 6 bases stayed unmatched. This CDR3 is built from 15 residues. CDR1 is LNHDA and CDR2 is SQIVND in the germline V gene (reference sequence). The CDR3 reads CASSVEGTGSYEQYF. Here the CDR3 DNA reads TGTGCCAGTAGTGTCGAAGGGACAGGCTCCTACGAGCAGTACTTC.

This chain connects TRBV5-1 to TRBJ2-7; 7 bases align to TRBD2. V shed 0 bases and J 5 bases; nucleotides not matched to a gene: 2. Germline-derived CDR1 and CDR2 are SGHRS and YFSETQ. The CDR3 has 13 residues. CDR3 nucleotides: TGCGCCAGCAGCTTGGCTCGGGGGGACGAGCAGTACTTC. Protein: CASSLARGDEQYF.

This chain joins TRBV7-2 and TRBJ2-2; TRBD1 matches at 7 bases. From germline, CDR1 is SGHTA and CDR2 FQGNSA. The ends lost 4 bases at V and 7 bases at J; junction bases unmatched: 9. The CDR3 sequence is 15 residues long. The chain's CDR3 is CASSWSGGSDGELFF. DNA for the CDR3: TGTGCCAGCAGCTGGTCAGGGGGATCGGACGGGGAGCTGTTTTTT.

This clone was observed a few times. The rearrangement uses TRBV19 and TRBJ2-1, with D unresolved. Germline V gene sequence: CDR1 LNHDA, CDR2 SQIVND (reference sequence). V gave up 0 bases and J gave up 6 bases, with 3 bases separating them. The CDR3 contains 12 residues. DNA of the CDR3: TGTGCCAGTAGTATAGATGGCAATGAGCAGTTCTTC. Its translation is CASSIDGNEQFF.

This rearrangement joins TRBV2 to TRBJ2-1; TRBD2 agrees at 13 bases. CDR3 size: 17 residues. The V gene's germline CDR1 is SNHLY and CDR2 FYNNEI. V was clipped by 2 bases and J by 7 bases; unmatched bases: 8. The CDR3 DNA reads as TGTGCCAGCAGTGAAATCACGGTGGGACTAGCGGGGAATGAGCAGTTCTTC. It yields the protein CASSEITVGLAGNEQFF.